Presented here are 23 T cell receptor beta chains from one specimen sequenced in a study of blood T cell repertoires in COVID-19. Profiling relied on immunoSEQ multiplex PCR, and the TCRdb table lists in-frame clones only, not all of them. The data hold roughly 260,000 clones, with 80% to 90% observed a single time. Sample: PBMCs or T cells enriched from blood (not recorded which). All receptors come from a woman between 50 and 59 years old who had recovered from COVID-19.

CDR3 DNA sequence: TGTGCCAGCAGTTTAGCAGGGTTGAACACTGAAGCTTTCTTT. This translates into CASSLAGLNTEAFF. The chain carries TRBV27 and TRBJ1-1; D possibly corresponds to TRBD1 (5 bases). The CDR3 covers 14 residues. V lost 2 bases, J lost 0 bases, and 7 bases lay in between. Germline V lookup: CDR1 MNHEY, CDR2 SMNVEV (reference sequence).

This chain connects TRBV27 to TRBJ2-6; 9 bases match TRBD2. CDR3 length: 17 residues. Germline V CDR1 and CDR2: MNHEY, SMNVEV (reference sequence). Unmatched junction bases numbered 7, after V lost 6 bases and J lost 1 base. The CDR3 sequence: CASRSGGRWSGANVLTF. For the CDR3, the DNA is TGTGCCAGCAGAAGCGGGGGGCGATGGTCTGGGGCCAACGTCCTGACTTTC.

The chain combines TRBV5-6 with TRBJ2-6; tentative D call: TRBD1 (6 bases). Trimming cost V 0 bases and J 0 bases, with 16 bases left between them. CDR1 is SGHDT and CDR2 is YYEEEE in the germline V gene. The CDR3 runs to 19 residues. The CDR3 loop is CASSLAGHTISSGANVLTF. The CDR3 region has the DNA TGTGCCAGCAGCTTGGCGGGACATACTATAAGCTCTGGGGCCAACGTCCTGACTTTC. The full variable domain, completed using reference TRBV5-6 and TRBJ2-6, is DAGVTQSPTHLIKTRGQQVTLRCSPKSGHDTVSWYQQALGQGPQFIFQYYEEEERQRGNFPDRFSGHQFPNYSSELNVNALLLGDSALYLCASSLAGHTISSGANVLTFGAGSRLTVL.

The V call is TRBV15, the J call TRBJ2-1, with TRBD2 identical over 10 bases. The CDR3 spans 17 residues. Losses at the gene ends were 0 bases for V and 10 bases for J; bases not matched to a gene: 12. Germline V gives CDR1 LNHNV, CDR2 YYDKDF (reference sequence). CDR3 sequence: CATSRDKASGSLWEQFF. Here the CDR3 DNA reads TGTGCCACCAGCAGAGATAAGGCTAGCGGGAGTCTGTGGGAGCAGTTCTTC.

This chain links TRBV28 with TRBJ1-2; a possible D gene is TRBD1 (5 bases). In germline, CDR1 is MDHEN, CDR2 SYDVKM. The germline V and J ends were trimmed by 5 bases and 10 bases, with 11 bases remaining between them. This CDR3 is 11 amino acids long. CDR3 sequence (DNA): TGTGCCAGCAGTGATGACAGCCTCTACACCTTC. Protein: CASSDDSLYTF.

J is TRBJ2-5 and V is TRBV28; possibly TRBD2 for D (5 bases). There are 15 residues in the CDR3. The V and J ends lost 3 bases and 7 bases respectively, with 18 bases between them. Per germline, CDR1 MDHEN and CDR2 SYDVKM. The CDR3 sequence is CASSLVGLISGTQYF. The DNA of the CDR3 is TGTGCCAGCAGTTTGGTCGGGCTGATAAGCGGGACCCAGTACTTC.

Here the CDR3 reads CASRDRAREQYF. The CDR3 coding sequence is TGTGCCAGCCGGGACAGGGCTCGTGAGCAGTACTTC. V gene TRBV28 combines with J gene TRBJ2-7; 9 bases are shared with TRBD1. The CDR3 length is 12 residues. J was trimmed by 7 bases and V by 8 bases; bases with no gene match: 6. Germline V gene lookup returns CDR1 MDHEN and CDR2 SYDVKM. The entire variable domain, with the rest obtained from reference TRBV28 and TRBJ2-7, is as follows: DVKVTQSSRYLVKRTGEKVFLECVQDMDHENMFWYRQDPGLGLRLIYFSYDVKMKEKGDIPEGYSVSREKKERFSLILESASTNQTSMYLCASRDRAREQYFGPGTRLTVT.

CDR3: CASRTYSNQPQHF. Here the CDR3 DNA reads TGTGCCAGCAGAACCTATAGCAATCAGCCCCAGCATTTT. V is TRBV2 and J is TRBJ1-5; D ambiguous. Germline lookup yields CDR1 SNHLY and CDR2 FYNNEI. This CDR3 is built from 13 residues. The germline V and J ends were trimmed by 6 bases and 0 bases, with 6 bases remaining between them.

This chain connects TRBV18 to TRBJ1-1, with 9 bases identical to TRBD1. This CDR3 is 17 amino acids long. Germline trimming cut 0 bases from V and 0 bases from J; bases unmatched to any gene: 5. Germline V lookup: CDR1 KGHSH, CDR2 LQKENI. In DNA, the CDR3 is TGTGCCAGCTCACCACCCAGGACAGGGGTTATGAACACTGAAGCTTTCTTT. Its protein is CASSPPRTGVMNTEAFF.

This chain joins TRBV18 and TRBJ1-2, with 9 bases identical to TRBD1. The CDR3 totals 15 residues. Losses at the gene ends were 2 bases for V and 3 bases for J; bases not matched to a gene: 4. Germline CDR1 is KGHSH and CDR2 is LQKENI. CDR3 loop: CASSPSRTGDYGYTF. In DNA, the CDR3 is TGTGCCAGCTCACCATCCAGGACAGGGGACTATGGCTACACCTTC. Combining the CDR3 with reference TRBV18 and TRBJ1-2 gives the whole variable domain NAGVMQNPRHLVRRRGQEARLRCSPMKGHSHVYWYRQLPEEGLKFMVYLQKENIIDESGMPKERFSAEFPKEGPSILRIQQVVRGDSAAYFCASSPSRTGDYGYTFGSGTRLTVV.

The DNA for the CDR3 is TGTGCCAGCAGCCGTAACGGACTAGCGGCCCACACAGATACGCAGTATTTT. It translates to CASSRNGLAAHTDTQYF. V is TRBV11-2 and J is TRBJ2-3; 10 nucleotides match TRBD2. The CDR3 has 17 amino acids. The trim removed 5 bases at V and 2 bases at J, leaving 10 bases unmatched. Germline V gene lookup returns CDR1 SGHAT and CDR2 FQNNGV.

The chain carries TRBV5-1 and TRBJ2-2; no reliable D call. This CDR3 is 14 amino acids long. Germline assignment: CDR1 SGHRS and CDR2 YFSETQ. Deletions cut 2 bases from V and 3 bases from J, with 8 bases between. The CDR3 DNA sequence: TGCGCCAGCAGCTTCTCCCCGGACACCGGGGAGCTGTTTTTT. Protein product: CASSFSPDTGELFF.

The V call is TRBV11-2, the J call TRBJ1-3, with D perhaps matching TRBD1 (5 bases). The CDR3 loop spans 16 amino acids. CDR1 is SGHAT, CDR2 FQNNGV, per germline. Trimming pared 0 bases from V and 0 bases from J, leaving 9 bases between. CDR3 in amino acids: CASSLDRGVSGNTIYF. CDR3 bases: TGTGCCAGCAGCTTAGATCGGGGGGTCTCTGGAAACACCATATATTTT.

The table lists this clone with a few counts. This chain connects TRBV6-5 to TRBJ1-2; TRBD1 is a possible D gene (6 bases). V was shortened by 6 bases and J by 1 base, with 12 bases between the two germline ends. CDR3 length: 14 residues. Germline values: CDR1 MNHEY, CDR2 SVGAGI. This CDR3 is CASSSWTVNYGYTF. CDR3 nucleotide sequence: TGTGCCAGCAGCTCGTGGACAGTTAACTATGGCTACACCTTC.

The V and J genes are TRBV27 and TRBJ1-1; 10 bases align to TRBD1. Trimming cost V 7 bases and J 0 bases; bases outside gene matches: 5. This CDR3 has 15 amino acids. Germline lookup yields CDR1 MNHEY and CDR2 SMNVEV (reference sequence). The CDR3 nucleotides read TGTGCCAGCATCCCGACAGGGGGCTTGAACACTGAAGCTTTCTTT. The encoded protein is CASIPTGGLNTEAFF.

The V and J genes are TRBV6-5 and TRBJ1-2; 10 bases fit TRBD1. V dropped 8 bases and J dropped 7; count of bases not matched to a gene: 7. The CDR3 is made up of 13 amino acids. Germline lookup yields CDR1 MNHEY and CDR2 SVGAGI. The CDR3 nucleotides are TGTGCCAGCCGATGGGGACAGGGGCTTGGCTACACCTTC. Residues: CASRWGQGLGYTF.

The chain links TRBV10-3 to TRBJ2-7, with a weak D call TRBD2 (6 bases). The CDR3 sequence is 13 residues long. Trimming removed 3 bases from V and 2 bases from J, with 8 bases in between. Per the germline V gene, CDR1 is ENHRY and CDR2 is SYGVKD. The CDR3 DNA reads as TGTGCCATCAGTGATCGGGAGACCTACGAGCAGTACTTC. Translating gives CAISDRETYEQYF.

The J gene is TRBJ1-1, the V gene TRBV30, with D maybe TRBD1 (5 bases). The CDR3 loop spans 15 amino acids. Trimming pared 0 bases from V and 4 bases from J, leaving 15 bases between. Germline V CDR1 and CDR2: GTSNPN, SVGIG (reference sequence). CDR3 DNA sequence: TGTGCCTGGAGTGTTATCCAAAAGGGGATCACTGAAGCTTTCTTT. Protein: CAWSVIQKGITEAFF.

V gene TRBV5-6 combines with J gene TRBJ1-2; 10 nucleotides align to TRBD1. The CDR3 length is 15 residues. With V trimmed by 0 bases and J by 5 bases, 4 bases remained unmatched. The germline V gene encodes CDR1 SGHDT and CDR2 YYEEEE. CDR3 loop: CASSLGTGGGYGYTF. The DNA of the CDR3 is TGTGCCAGCAGCTTGGGGACAGGGGGTGGTTATGGCTACACCTTC.

This chain connects TRBV9 to TRBJ2-3, with D possibly being TRBD1 (5 bases). V was shortened by 4 bases and J by 2 bases, with 17 bases between the two germline ends. The CDR3 spans 16 residues. Germline values: CDR1 SGDLS, CDR2 YYNGEE. DNA of the CDR3: TGTGCCAGCAGCTCACGTCGACAGCTGCCCACAGATACGCAGTATTTT. Residues: CASSSRRQLPTDTQYF.

The V call is TRBV7-3, the J call TRBJ2-1, with TRBD1 as a possible D gene (5 bases). The germline gives CDR1 SGHTA, CDR2 FQGTGA. The CDR3 runs 15 residues. The V end lost 5 bases, the J end lost 3 bases, and 14 bases lay between the germline ends. CDR3 amino acids: CASSQRPGHYNEQFF. In DNA form, the CDR3 reads TGTGCCAGCAGCCAGCGTCCCGGACACTACAATGAGCAGTTCTTC.

Concerning this clone: One junction end does not reproduce the germline sequence, and a read error may be involved. The chain links TRBV15 to TRBJ2-1; 16 bases are a match to TRBD2. The germline V gene has CDR1 LNHNV and CDR2 YYDKDF (reference sequence). The length of the CDR3 is 14 residues. CDR3 coding DNA: TGTGCCACCAGCACACCGGGACTAGCGGGAGGGCCGGTCTTC. Protein: CATSTPGLAGGPVF.

The chain couples TRBV5-1 to TRBJ1-1; no firm D call. Looked up from germline, CDR1 is SGHRS and CDR2 is YFSETQ. Trimming pared 0 bases from V and 1 base from J, leaving 4 bases between. This CDR3 spans 13 amino acids. CDR3 in amino acids: CASSLAENTEAFF. The CDR3 DNA is TGCGCCAGCAGCTTGGCAGAGAACACTGAAGCTTTCTTT.